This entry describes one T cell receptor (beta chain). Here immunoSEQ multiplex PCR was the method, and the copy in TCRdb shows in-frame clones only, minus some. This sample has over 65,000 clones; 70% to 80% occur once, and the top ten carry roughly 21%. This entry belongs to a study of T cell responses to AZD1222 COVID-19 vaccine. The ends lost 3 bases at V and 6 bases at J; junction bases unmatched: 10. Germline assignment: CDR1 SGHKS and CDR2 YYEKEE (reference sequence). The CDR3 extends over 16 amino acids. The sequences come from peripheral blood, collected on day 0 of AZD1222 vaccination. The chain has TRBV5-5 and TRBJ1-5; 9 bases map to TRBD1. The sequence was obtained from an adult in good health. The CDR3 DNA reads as TGTGCCAGCAGCTGGGGGACAGGGATAATCAGTCAGCCCCAGCATTTT. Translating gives CASSWGTGIISQPQHF. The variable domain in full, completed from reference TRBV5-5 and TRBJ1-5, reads DAGVTQSPTHLIKTRGQQVTLRCSPISGHKSVSWYQQVLGQGPQFIFQYYEKEERGRGNFPDRFSARQFPNYSSELNVNALLLGDSALYLCASSWGTGIISQPQHFGDGTRLSIL.